Many counts were recorded for the clone carrying this TCR beta chain. Unique molecular identifiers were built into the TCRbeta library. TCRdb re-analysed the PCR reads in MiXCR, keeping a single row per CDR3 protein. Here the sample spans about 200,000 distinct CDR3 sequences, about 6.6% being singletons. The data belong to a study of T-cell reconstitution after alpha-beta-depleted transplantation in children. The CDR3 length is 14 residues. V shed 7 bases and J shed 6 bases, with 16 bases lying between them. This sequence joins TRBV12-3 or TRBV12-4 and TRBJ2-1; a possible D gene is TRBD2 (5 bases). The specimen was PBMCs, collected before TCRalphabeta/CD19-depleted stem cell transplant. The sequence derives from a boy between 2 and 10 years old with acute lymphoblastic leukemia, due to receive a stem cell transplant. Here the CDR3 DNA reads TGTGCCAGCACCCGGCTAGCCCTCCTCAATGAGCAGTTCTTC. Translating gives CASTRLALLNEQFF.